This TCR beta chain was identified during a study of blood T cell repertoires in COVID-19. Study-wide context: COVID-19 samples collected from the United States, Italy and Spain covered acute and convalescent phases. Sources were T cells, B-cell-depleted T cells, or PBMCs; the material itself was cDNA or gDNA.

V lost 4 bases and J 8 bases, leaving 21 bases between the germline ends. This CDR3 comprises 16 residues. Germline V gene data show CDR1 as SGHKS and CDR2 as YYEKEE (reference sequence). Study processing details: The assay estimated nucleated cells by amplifying reference gene primers. The protocol was immunoSEQ multiplex PCR, while the TCRdb copy is restricted to in-frame clones and leaves out a portion. For V, J and clone size, that table is used; D and trimming come from the DNA. The table lists around 120,000 clones, about 80% of them singletons. V usage is TRBV5-5 and J usage is TRBJ1-4; D ambiguous. This sequence was found in a man aged 70 or older with active or convalescent COVID-19. Sequenced sample: peripheral blood. The CDR3 protein is CASSTGVGREREKLFF. In DNA, the CDR3 is TGTGCCAGCAGCACCGGGGTGGGAAGGGAGCGCGAAAAACTGTTTTTT.